Listed below are T cell receptor beta chains from one sample, sequenced in a study of CD8+ T cells in alopecia areata. Clones were read by immunoSEQ multiplex PCR, and TCRdb kept only the in-frame ones, dropping some. Of some 200,000 clones listed, about 60% are singletons. The material was CD8+ T cells sorted from blood, obtained at week 24, from a patient treated with tofacitinib. All receptors come from a human donor with alopecia areata. The CDR3 runs from the conserved cysteine through the conserved F or W. A D gene is named only where the DNA matches it firmly. Size is omitted from some rows. Given values are once, few, many or a class for expanded clones.

>TRBJ2-2|TRBV7-6|TRBD2|.
TGTGCCAGCAGCTTTTTGGGCGGGACTAGCGATCTCACCGGGGAGCTGTTTTTT
CASSFLGGTSDLTGELFF
>TRBJ1-1|TRBV11-1|TRBD1|.
TGTGCCAGCAGTTACACTTCGGGACAGGGGAGCACTGAAGCTTTCTTT
CASSYTSGQGSTEAFF
>TRBJ2-1|TRBV11-2|.|few
TGTGCCAGCAGCTTAACGGGACTTAGGTACAATGAGCAGTTCTTC
CASSLTGLRYNEQFF
>TRBJ2-1|TRBV5-6|.|few
TGTGCCAGCATCCGGACAGAAGATTTACCCGAGCAGTTCTTC
CASIRTEDLPEQFF
>TRBJ2-2|TRBV5-6|.|.
TGTGCCAGCAGCCAGGGACCCGGGGAGCTGTTTTTT
CASSQGPGELFF
>TRBJ2-2|TRBV5-6|TRBD1|.
TGTGCCAGCAGCGCCGAGACAGGGGGTCCAACCGGGGAGCTGTTTTTT
CASSAETGGPTGELFF
>TRBJ2-7|TRBV12-5|.|.
TGTGCTAGTGAGAGTGACAGCGGTAACTACGAGCAGTACTTC
CASESDSGNYEQYF
>TRBJ2-1|TRBV11-2|.|few
TGTGCCAGCAGCTTAGGGAAGTACAATGAGCAGTTCTTC
CASSLGKYNEQFF
>TRBJ2-5|TRBV29-1|.|few
TGCAGCGCCGCCCAAGAGACCCAGTACTTC
CSAAQETQYF
>TRBJ2-5|TRBV30|.|once
TGTGCCTGGTTAACGGACAGCTCGGCCGTGGAGACCCAGTACTTC
CAWLTDSSAVETQYF
>TRBJ1-6|TRBV27|.|.
TGTGCCAGCAGCCCAGGGAACTCCTATAATTCACCCCTCCACTTT
CASSPGNSYNSPLHF
>TRBJ2-5|TRBV2|.|.
TGTGCCAGCAAAGGGCTTCAAGAGACCCAGTACTTC
CASKGLQETQYF
>TRBJ1-5|TRBV23-1|.|.
TGCGCCAGCAGGTTCAGGGTCCTTCGTGGTAGCAATCAGCCCCAGCATTTT
CASRFRVLRGSNQPQHF
>TRBJ1-5|TRBV2|TRBD1|.
TGTGCCAGCACGGTGACAGGGGGCGGCAATCAGCCCCAGCATTTT
CASTVTGGGNQPQHF
>TRBJ1-5|TRBV19|.|.
TGTGCCAGTAGTGGTCCCGGGGACCGAGGTCAGCCCCAGCATTTT
CASSGPGDRGQPQHF
>TRBJ2-3|TRBV29-1|TRBD2|few
TGCAGCGTTGAGGGGGGGGTAGGCACAGATACGCAGTATTTT
CSVEGGVGTDTQYF
>TRBJ2-4|TRBV30|.|.
TGTGCCTGGAGTGTAGCGCGTTACACTTTAGCCAAAAACATTCAGTACTTC
CAWSVARYTLAKNIQYF
>TRBJ1-2|TRBV27|.|once
TGTGCCAGCAGACAAGACGGTGCTAGCTATGGCTACACCTTC
CASRQDGASYGYTF
>TRBJ1-6|TRBV29-1|.|.
TGCAGCGTTGACAAGTCGGGGGTCGATAATTCACCCCTCCACTTT
CSVDKSGVDNSPLHF
>TRBJ1-3|TRBV5-6|.|.
TGTGCCAGCAGCTTTGGGTCCTCTGGAAACACCATATATTTT
CASSFGSSGNTIYF
>TRBJ2-1|TRBV10-3|.|.
TGTGCCATTGGGACTTCCGGCGGGTACAATGAGCAGTTCTTC
CAIGTSGGYNEQFF
>TRBJ2-3|TRBV5-6|.|.
TGTGCCAGCAGCTCGGGGACGGACACCCAGTATTTT
CASSSGTDTQYF
>TRBJ1-5|TRBV2|.|.
TGTGCCAGCACCCCTGGGATAGCAAATCAGCCCCAGCATTTT
CASTPGIANQPQHF
>TRBJ2-2|TRBV5-5|.|.
TGTGCCAGCAGCTTGGCCGGTTCAGGGCCCGGGGAGCTGTTTTTT
CASSLAGSGPGELFF
>TRBJ1-1|TRBV2|.|.
TGTGCCAGCACCCAGAAGAGGTACACTGAAGCTTTCTTT
CASTQKRYTEAFF
>TRBJ1-6|TRBV13|.|.
TGTGCCAGCAGCTCCGCCGGAGGGTCTAATTCACCCCTCCACTTT
CASSSAGGSNSPLHF
>TRBJ2-7|TRBV30|.|.
TGTGCCTGGAGTGTAAGTCTTACCGGGGGCGACGAGCAGTACTTC
CAWSVSLTGGDEQYF
>TRBJ2-5|TRBV19|TRBD2|.
TGTGCCAGTAGTAAGGGACTAGCGGCCTCAGAGCAGTACTTC
CASSKGLAASEQYF
>TRBJ1-1|TRBV7-9|TRBD1|.
TGTGCCAGCAGCGCCGGGACAGGCACTGAAGCTTTCTTT
CASSAGTGTEAFF
>TRBJ2-7|TRBV6-5|.|few
TGTGCCAGCAGCTACTCCGACAGATCCTACGAGCAGTACTTC
CASSYSDRSYEQYF
>TRBJ2-2|TRBV7-8|.|.
TGTGCCAGCAGCTATCCCGGGGAGCTGTTTTTT
CASSYPGELFF
>TRBJ2-2|TRBV27|.|few
TGTGCCAGCAGTACCTCCAGGGTTTCCGGGGAGCTGTTTTTT
CASSTSRVSGELFF
>TRBJ2-5|TRBV4-2|TRBD2|.
TGTGCCAGCAGCCAAGAGCTAGCGGGGGGGCAGGAGGAGACCCAGTACTTC
CASSQELAGGQEETQYF
>TRBJ2-2|TRBV6-5|.|few
TGTGCCAGCAGCTTAGCCTCGGACACCGGGGAGCTGTTTTTT
CASSLASDTGELFF
>TRBJ1-1|TRBV4-1|.|few
TGCGCCAGCAGCCAAGTATTCCAGGCCGGCAGCACTGAAGCTTTCTTT
CASSQVFQAGSTEAFF
>TRBJ2-5|TRBV6-5|.|.
TGTGCCAGCTCGTCCGGGACCGCCTACGTGGCCCAGTACTTC
CASSSGTAYVAQYF
>TRBJ2-5|TRBV7-7|TRBD1|.
TGTGCCAGCAGCGCCGGGGACAGCAAGGAGACCCAGTACTTC
CASSAGDSKETQYF
>TRBJ2-1|TRBV6-5|TRBD1|.
TGTGCCAGCAGTCCCGGGACAGGCAGTGAGCAGTTCTTC
CASSPGTGSEQFF
>TRBJ2-3|TRBV4-1|.|.
TGCGCCAGCAGCCAAGAACTATGGACGCCTACGCAGTATTTT
CASSQELWTPTQYF
>TRBJ1-1|TRBV2|.|.
TGTGCCAGCAAAACGAACACTGAAGCTTTCTTT
CASKTNTEAFF
>TRBJ2-5|TRBV10-3|.|.
TGTGCCATCAGTAGCAGATCCTCGGATGGCCAGTACTTC
CAISSRSSDGQYF
>TRBJ1-5|TRBV13|.|.
TGTGCCAGCAGCTTAGGAGGGGGACAGCCCCAGCATTTT
CASSLGGGQPQHF
>TRBJ2-2|TRBV6-5|.|few
TGTGCCAGCAGTTTTACGAACACCGGGGAGCTGTTTTTT
CASSFTNTGELFF
>TRBJ1-2|TRBV27|TRBD1|.
TGTGCCAGCAGTTTTTACACCCGGGAGGGACAGGGATACTATGGCTACACCTTC
CASSFYTREGQGYYGYTF
>TRBJ1-1|TRBV29-1|TRBD1|few
TGCAGCGTTCAAGGACAGGGGGCGAACACTGAAGCTTTCTTT
CSVQGQGANTEAFF
>TRBJ2-7|TRBV5-1|.|.
TGCGCCAGCAGCTTGGCCGGAGGGGGGCCCTACGAGCAGTACTTC
CASSLAGGGPYEQYF
>TRBJ2-2|TRBV27|.|.
TGTGCCAGCAGCCCCCGGGGGAGAGACACCGGGGAGCTGTTTTTT
CASSPRGRDTGELFF
>TRBJ2-3|TRBV5-1|.|.
TGCGCCAGCAGCTTGGGTTCGAGCGGTAGGGTTTCAGATACGCAGTATTTT
CASSLGSSGRVSDTQYF
>TRBJ2-1|TRBV7-2|TRBD1|few
TGTGCCAGCAGCCACCGGGACAGGGCGAATGAGCAGTTCTTC
CASSHRDRANEQFF
>TRBJ2-1|TRBV7-9|.|few
TGTGCCAGCAGCCCAGGGGCTGGGTCGCAGGGCTCCTACAATGAGCAGTTCTTC
CASSPGAGSQGSYNEQFF
>TRBJ2-3|TRBV30|TRBD2|once
TGTGCCTGGAGTGGGGCGACTAGCGGGGACACAGATACGCAGTATTTT
CAWSGATSGDTDTQYF
>TRBJ1-2|TRBV6-6|.|.
TGTGCCAGCAGTCACCGGGATTCTAACTATGGCTACACCTTC
CASSHRDSNYGYTF
>TRBJ2-3|TRBV7-9|.|.
TGTGCCAGCAGCTTAGAAGATAGCACAGATACGCAGTATTTT
CASSLEDSTDTQYF
>TRBJ2-7|TRBV7-6|TRBD1|.
TGTGCCAGCAGCTTACACCGGGACAGGGGGCGAAACGAGCAGTACTTC
CASSLHRDRGRNEQYF
>TRBJ1-2|TRBV5-6|.|.
TGTGCCAGCAGCTTTGGTTTGGACCGTAGCTTC
CASSFGLDRSF
>TRBJ2-2|TRBV9|.|.
TGTGCCAGCAGCCCTTGGGGGACCGGGGAGCTGTTTTTT
CASSPWGTGELFF
>TRBJ2-1|TRBV6-4|.|many
TGTGCCAGTGGGACAGAGCAGTTCTTC
CASGTEQFF
>TRBJ2-7|TRBV18|.|.
TGTGCCAGCTCACCTTCTACCTACGAGCAGTACTTC
CASSPSTYEQYF
>TRBJ2-7|TRBV27|TRBD2|.
TGTGCCAGCAGTTTCTTAGGGGAGGGCTACGAGCAGTACTTC
CASSFLGEGYEQYF